A selection of T cell receptor beta chains follows, all from one sample in a study of cytomegalovirus exposure and HLA in healthy donors. Data came from immunoSEQ multiplex PCR; TCRdb stores just in-frame clones and leaves some out. The sample lists about 110,000 clones; almost 75% were seen once. Input material: PBMCs. All receptors derive from a man aged 35-49 years in good health and CMV-seronegative. Both conserved end residues are part of each CDR3. A D gene is named only where the DNA matches it firmly. The size field is filled for only some rows; it gives once, few, many or a size class.

TRBV13	TRBJ2-1	TRBD2	.	CASSSTGTSLREQFF	TGTGCCAGCAGTTCCACCGGGACTAGTCTCCGTGAGCAGTTCTTC
TRBV4-1	TRBJ2-7	.	.	CASSSRTHGEQYF	TGCGCCAGCAGCTCACGGACACACGGCGAGCAGTACTTC
TRBV29-1	TRBJ1-1	.	.	CSVAGQKATEAFF	TGCAGCGTTGCTGGACAGAAGGCCACTGAAGCTTTCTTT
TRBV27	TRBJ1-6	.	.	CASSLPGVYSPLHF	TGTGCCAGCAGTTTACCGGGGGTTTATTCACCCCTCCACTTT
TRBV5-6	TRBJ2-5	.	few	CASSLIQQETQYF	TGTGCCAGCAGCTTGATCCAGCAAGAGACCCAGTACTTC
TRBV28	TRBJ2-2	.	few	CASTMGLMNTGELFF	TGTGCCAGCACCATGGGCCTCATGAACACCGGGGAGCTGTTTTTT
TRBV4-1	TRBJ2-2	.	.	CASTEVLGALASNTGELFF	TGCGCCAGCACCGAAGTCCTCGGGGCCCTAGCGTCGAACACCGGGGAGCTGTTTTTT
TRBV5-1	TRBJ2-7	TRBD1	.	CASSSGQGISYEQYF	TGCGCCAGCAGCTCGGGACAGGGGATCTCCTACGAGCAGTACTTC
TRBV6-4	TRBJ2-1	.	.	CASSDSGGEQFF	TGTGCCAGCAGTGACTCAGGCGGTGAGCAGTTCTTC
TRBV5-6	TRBJ2-5	.	.	CASSDRETVLETQYF	TGTGCCAGCAGCGACCGGGAGACAGTCCTTGAGACCCAGTACTTC